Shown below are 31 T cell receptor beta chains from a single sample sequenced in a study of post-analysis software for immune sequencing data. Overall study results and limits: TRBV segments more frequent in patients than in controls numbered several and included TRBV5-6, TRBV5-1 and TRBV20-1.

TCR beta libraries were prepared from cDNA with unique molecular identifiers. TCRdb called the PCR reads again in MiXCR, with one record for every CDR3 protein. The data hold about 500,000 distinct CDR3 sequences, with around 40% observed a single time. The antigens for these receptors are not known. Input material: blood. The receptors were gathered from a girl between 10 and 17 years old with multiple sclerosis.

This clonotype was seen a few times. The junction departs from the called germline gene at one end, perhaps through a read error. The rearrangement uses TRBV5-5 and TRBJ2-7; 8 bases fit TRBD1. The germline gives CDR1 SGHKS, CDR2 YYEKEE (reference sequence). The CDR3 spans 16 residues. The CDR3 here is CASTLIFRGQSSEQYF. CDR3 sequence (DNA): TGTGCCAGCACCTTGATTTTCAGGGGGCAATCGAGTGAGCAGTACTTC.

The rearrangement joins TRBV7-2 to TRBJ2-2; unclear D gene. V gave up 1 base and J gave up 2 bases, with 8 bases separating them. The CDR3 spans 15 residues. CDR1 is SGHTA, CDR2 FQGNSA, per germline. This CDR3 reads CASSLGGVNTGELFF. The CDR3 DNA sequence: TGTGCCAGCAGCTTAGGCGGAGTAAACACCGGGGAGCTGTTTTTT.

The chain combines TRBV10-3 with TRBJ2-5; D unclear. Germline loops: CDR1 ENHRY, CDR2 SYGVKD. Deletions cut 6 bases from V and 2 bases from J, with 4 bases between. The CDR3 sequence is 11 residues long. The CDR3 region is CAIRQQETQYF. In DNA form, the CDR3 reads TGTGCCATCAGACAGCAAGAGACCCAGTACTTC.

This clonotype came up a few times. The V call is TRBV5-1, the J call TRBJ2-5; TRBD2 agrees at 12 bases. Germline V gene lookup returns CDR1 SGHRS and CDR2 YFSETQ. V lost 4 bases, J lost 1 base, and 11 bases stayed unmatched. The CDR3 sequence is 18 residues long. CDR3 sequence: CASSPNGLAGGLQETQYF. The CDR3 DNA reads TGCGCCAGCAGCCCCAACGGGCTAGCGGGGGGGCTCCAAGAGACCCAGTACTTC.

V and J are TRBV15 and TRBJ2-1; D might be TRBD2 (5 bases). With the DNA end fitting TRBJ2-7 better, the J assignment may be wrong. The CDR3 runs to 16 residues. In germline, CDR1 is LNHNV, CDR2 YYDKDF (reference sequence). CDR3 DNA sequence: TGTGCCACCAGCAGAGACAGGAGGCTAGCCGACAATGAGCAGTACTTC. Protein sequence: CATSRDRRLADNEQYF.

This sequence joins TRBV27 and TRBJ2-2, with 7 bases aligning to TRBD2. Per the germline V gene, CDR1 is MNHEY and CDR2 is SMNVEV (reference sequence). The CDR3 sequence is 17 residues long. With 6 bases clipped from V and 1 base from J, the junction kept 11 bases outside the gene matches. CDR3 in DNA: TGTGCCAGCAGCACTTACCTAAGCGGGGAGAACACCGGGGAGCTGTTTTTT. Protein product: CASSTYLSGENTGELFF.

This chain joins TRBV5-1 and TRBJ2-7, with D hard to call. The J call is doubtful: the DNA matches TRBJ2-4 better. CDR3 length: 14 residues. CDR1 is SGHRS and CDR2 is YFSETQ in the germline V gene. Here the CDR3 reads CASSLDLGANIQYF. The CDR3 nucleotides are TGCGCCAGCAGCTTGGATCTTGGCGCAAACATTCAGTACTTC.

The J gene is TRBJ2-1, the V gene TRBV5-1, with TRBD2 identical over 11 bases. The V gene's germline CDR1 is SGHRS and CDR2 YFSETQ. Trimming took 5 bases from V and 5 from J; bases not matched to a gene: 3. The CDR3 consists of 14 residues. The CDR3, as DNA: TGCGCCAGCAGGACTAGCGGGGCTGACAATGAGCAGTTCTTC. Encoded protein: CASRTSGADNEQFF. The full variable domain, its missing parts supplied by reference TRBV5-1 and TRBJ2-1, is KAGVTQTPRYLIKTRGQQVTLSCSPISGHRSVSWYQQTPGQGLQFLFEYFSETQRNKGNFPGRFSGRQFSNSRSEMNVSTLELGDSALYLCASRTSGADNEQFFGPGTRLTVL.

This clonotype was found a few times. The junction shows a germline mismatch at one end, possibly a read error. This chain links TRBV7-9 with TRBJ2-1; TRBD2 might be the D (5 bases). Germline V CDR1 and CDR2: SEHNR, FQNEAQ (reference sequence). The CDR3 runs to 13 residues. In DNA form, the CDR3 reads TGCGCCAGCAGCTTTGGCGTAGCGAATGAGCAGTTCTTC. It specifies CASSFGVANEQFF.

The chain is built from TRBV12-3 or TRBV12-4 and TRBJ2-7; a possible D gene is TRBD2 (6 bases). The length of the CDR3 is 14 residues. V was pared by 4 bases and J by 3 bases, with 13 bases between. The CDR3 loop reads CASSYSAGNYEQYF. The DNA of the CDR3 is TGTGCCAGCAGTTACTCGGCGGGGAACTACGAGCAGTACTTC.

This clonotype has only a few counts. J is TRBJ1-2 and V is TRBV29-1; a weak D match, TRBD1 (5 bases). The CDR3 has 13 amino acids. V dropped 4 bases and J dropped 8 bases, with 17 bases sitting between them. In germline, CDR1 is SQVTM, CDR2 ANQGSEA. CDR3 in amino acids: CSVGRGHTSGYTF. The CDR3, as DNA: TGCAGCGTTGGACGGGGCCACACCTCGGGCTACACCTTC.

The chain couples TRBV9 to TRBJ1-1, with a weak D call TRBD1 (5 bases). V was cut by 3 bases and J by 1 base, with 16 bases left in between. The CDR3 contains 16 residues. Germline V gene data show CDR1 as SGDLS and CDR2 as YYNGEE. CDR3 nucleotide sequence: TGTGCCAGCAGCGCATGGGGGTTTAGAAGGAACACTGAAGCTTTCTTT. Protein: CASSAWGFRRNTEAFF.

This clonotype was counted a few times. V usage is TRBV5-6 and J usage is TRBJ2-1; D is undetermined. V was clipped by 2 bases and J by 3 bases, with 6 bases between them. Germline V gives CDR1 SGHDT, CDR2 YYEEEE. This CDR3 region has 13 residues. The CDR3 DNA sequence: TGTGCCAGCAGCTTCTGGAACTACAATGAGCAGTTCTTC. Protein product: CASSFWNYNEQFF.

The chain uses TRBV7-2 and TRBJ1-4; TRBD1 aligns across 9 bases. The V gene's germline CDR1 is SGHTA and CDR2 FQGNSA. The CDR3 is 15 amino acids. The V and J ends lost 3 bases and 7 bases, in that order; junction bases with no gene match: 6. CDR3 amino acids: CASSFPTGGREKLFF. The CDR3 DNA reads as TGTGCCAGCAGCTTCCCGACAGGGGGACGTGAAAAACTGTTTTTT. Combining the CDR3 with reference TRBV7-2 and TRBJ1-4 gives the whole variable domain GAGVSQSPSNKVTEKGKDVELRCDPISGHTALYWYRQSLGQGLEFLIYFQGNSAPDKSGLPSDRFSAERTGGSVSTLTIQRTQQEDSAVYLCASSFPTGGREKLFFGSGTQLSVL.

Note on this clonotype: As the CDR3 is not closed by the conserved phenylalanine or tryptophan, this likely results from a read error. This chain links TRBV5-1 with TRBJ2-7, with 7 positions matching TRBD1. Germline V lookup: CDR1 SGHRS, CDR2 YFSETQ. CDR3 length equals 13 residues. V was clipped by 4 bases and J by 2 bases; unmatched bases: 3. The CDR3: CASSLTGTYEQYC. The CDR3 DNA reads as TGCGCCAGCAGCCTGACAGGGACCTACGAGCAGTACTGC.

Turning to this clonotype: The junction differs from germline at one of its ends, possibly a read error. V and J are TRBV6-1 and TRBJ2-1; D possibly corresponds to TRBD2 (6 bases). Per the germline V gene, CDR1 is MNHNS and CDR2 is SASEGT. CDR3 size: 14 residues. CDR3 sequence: CVSSPMAGKNEQFF. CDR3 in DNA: TGTGTCAGCAGTCCCATGGCGGGGAAAAATGAGCAGTTCTTC.

The CDR3 DNA reads as TGCAGTGCTATCGGGACCCCCGGCTCCTACGAGCAGTACTTC. Amino acids: CSAIGTPGSYEQYF. V and J are TRBV20-1 and TRBJ2-7, with D possibly being TRBD1 or TRBD2 (5 bases each). V was trimmed by 4 bases and J by 0 bases, leaving 13 bases between them. Germline lookup yields CDR1 DFQATT and CDR2 SNEGSKA (reference sequence). The CDR3 is 14 amino acids.

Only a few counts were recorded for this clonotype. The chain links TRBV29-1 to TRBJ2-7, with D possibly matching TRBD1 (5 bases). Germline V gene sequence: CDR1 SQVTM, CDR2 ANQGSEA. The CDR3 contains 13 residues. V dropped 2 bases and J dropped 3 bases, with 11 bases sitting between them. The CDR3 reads CSVESSRDYEQYF. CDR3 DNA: TGCAGCGTTGAATCGAGCAGGGACTACGAGCAGTACTTC.

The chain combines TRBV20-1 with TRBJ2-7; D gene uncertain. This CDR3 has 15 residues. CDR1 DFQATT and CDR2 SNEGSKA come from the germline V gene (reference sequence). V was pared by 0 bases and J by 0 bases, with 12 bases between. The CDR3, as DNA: TGCAGTGCTAGAGATGAAGCGTTTCCCTCCTACGAGCAGTACTTC. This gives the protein CSARDEAFPSYEQYF.

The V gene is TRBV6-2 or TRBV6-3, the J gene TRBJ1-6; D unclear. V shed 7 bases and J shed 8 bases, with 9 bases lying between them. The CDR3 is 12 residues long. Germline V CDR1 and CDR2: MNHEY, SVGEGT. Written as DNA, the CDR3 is TGTGCCAGCAAGGCCCAATATTCACCCCTCCACTTT. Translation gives CASKAQYSPLHF.

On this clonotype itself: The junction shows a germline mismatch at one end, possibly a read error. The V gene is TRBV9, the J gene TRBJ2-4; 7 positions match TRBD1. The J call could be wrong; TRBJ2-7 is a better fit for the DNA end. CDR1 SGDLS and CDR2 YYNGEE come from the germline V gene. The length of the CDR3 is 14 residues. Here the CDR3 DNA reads TGTGCCGGCAGCGTAGCTACAGGGGACTACGAGCAGTACTTC. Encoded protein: CAGSVATGDYEQYF.

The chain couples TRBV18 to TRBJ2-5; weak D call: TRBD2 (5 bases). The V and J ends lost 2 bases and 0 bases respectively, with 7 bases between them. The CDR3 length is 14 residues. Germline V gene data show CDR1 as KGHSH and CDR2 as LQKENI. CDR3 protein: CASSPAGNQETQYF. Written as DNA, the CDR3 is TGTGCCAGCTCACCAGCGGGCAACCAAGAGACCCAGTACTTC.

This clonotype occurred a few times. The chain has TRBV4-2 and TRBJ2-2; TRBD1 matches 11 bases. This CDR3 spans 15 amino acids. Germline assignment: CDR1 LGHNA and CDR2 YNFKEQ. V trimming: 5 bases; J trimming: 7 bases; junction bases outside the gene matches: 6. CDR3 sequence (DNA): TGTGCCAGCAGCACTGGACAGGGGGCGTTCGGGGAGCTGTTTTTT. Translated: CASSTGQGAFGELFF.

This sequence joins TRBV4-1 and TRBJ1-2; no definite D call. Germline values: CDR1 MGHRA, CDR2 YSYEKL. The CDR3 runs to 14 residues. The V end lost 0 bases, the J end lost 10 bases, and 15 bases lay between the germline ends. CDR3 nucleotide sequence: TGCGCCAGCAGCCAAGATAATTTGGGGAAGGACTACACCTTC. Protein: CASSQDNLGKDYTF.

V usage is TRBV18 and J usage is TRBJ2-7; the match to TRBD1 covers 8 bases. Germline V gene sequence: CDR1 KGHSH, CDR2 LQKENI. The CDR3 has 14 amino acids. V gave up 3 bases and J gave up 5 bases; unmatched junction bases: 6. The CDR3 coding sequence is TGTGCCAGCTCACCGGACAGGGAGAAACACGAGCAGTACTTC. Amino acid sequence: CASSPDREKHEQYF.

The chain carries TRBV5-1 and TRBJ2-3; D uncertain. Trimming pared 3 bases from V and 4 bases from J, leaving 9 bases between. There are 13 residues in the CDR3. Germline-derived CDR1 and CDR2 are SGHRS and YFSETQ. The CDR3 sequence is CASSSQVSDTQYF. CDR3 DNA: TGCGCCAGCAGCTCCCAAGTCTCAGATACGCAGTATTTT.

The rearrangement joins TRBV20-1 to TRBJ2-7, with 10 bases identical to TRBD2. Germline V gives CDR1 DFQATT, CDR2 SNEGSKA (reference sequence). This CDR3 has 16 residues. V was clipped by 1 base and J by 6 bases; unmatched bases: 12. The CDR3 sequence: CSARVPGLAVYSEQYF. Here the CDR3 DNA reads TGCAGTGCTAGAGTTCCCGGACTAGCGGTCTATAGCGAGCAGTACTTC.

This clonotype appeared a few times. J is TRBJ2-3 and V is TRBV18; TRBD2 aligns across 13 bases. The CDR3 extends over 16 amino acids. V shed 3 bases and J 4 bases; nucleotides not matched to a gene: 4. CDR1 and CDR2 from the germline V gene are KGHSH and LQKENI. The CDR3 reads CASSPMTSGRSDTQYF. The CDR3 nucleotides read TGTGCCAGCTCACCCATGACTAGCGGGAGGTCAGATACGCAGTATTTT.

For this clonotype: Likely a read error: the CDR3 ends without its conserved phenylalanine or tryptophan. The CDR3 nucleotides read TGCGCCAGCAGCAGACCCGGGACAGGGGATGAAAAACTGTTTTTG. It yields the protein CASSRPGTGDEKLFL. The chain carries TRBV5-1 and TRBJ1-4; the match to TRBD1 covers 10 bases. Germline trimming cut 4 bases from V and 6 bases from J; bases unmatched to any gene: 6. Germline V gives CDR1 SGHRS, CDR2 YFSETQ. The CDR3 has 15 amino acids.

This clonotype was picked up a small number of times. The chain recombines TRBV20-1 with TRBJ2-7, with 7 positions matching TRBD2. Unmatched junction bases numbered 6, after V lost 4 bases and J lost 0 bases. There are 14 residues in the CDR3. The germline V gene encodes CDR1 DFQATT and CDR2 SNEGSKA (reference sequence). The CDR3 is CSAIWGRASYEQYF. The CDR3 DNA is TGCAGTGCTATTTGGGGGAGGGCCTCCTACGAGCAGTACTTC.

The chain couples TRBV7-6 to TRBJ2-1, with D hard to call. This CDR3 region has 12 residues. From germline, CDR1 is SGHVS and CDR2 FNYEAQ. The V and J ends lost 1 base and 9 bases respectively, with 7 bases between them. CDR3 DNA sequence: TGTGCCAGCAGCTTAGATACCGGTGAGCAGTTCTTC. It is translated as CASSLDTGEQFF.